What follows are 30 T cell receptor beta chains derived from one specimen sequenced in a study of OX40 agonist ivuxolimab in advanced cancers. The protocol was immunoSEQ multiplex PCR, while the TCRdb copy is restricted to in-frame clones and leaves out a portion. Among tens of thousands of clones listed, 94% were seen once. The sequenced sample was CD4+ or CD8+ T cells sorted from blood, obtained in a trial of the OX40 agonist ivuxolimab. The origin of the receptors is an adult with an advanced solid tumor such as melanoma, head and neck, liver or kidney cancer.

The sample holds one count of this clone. CDR3 in DNA: TGTGCCAGCAGCCCTCGGGACTATCGCGGAACCAATGAGCAGTTCTTC. Translating it yields CASSPRDYRGTNEQFF. V and J are TRBV7-9 and TRBJ2-1, with 7 bases matching TRBD2. The CDR3 extends over 16 amino acids. V was clipped by 5 bases and J by 6 bases; unmatched bases: 13. CDR1 is SEHNR, CDR2 FQNEAQ, per germline (reference sequence). Full variable domain (missing parts from reference TRBV7-9 and TRBJ2-1): DTGVSQNPRHKITKRGQNVTFRCDPISEHNRLYWYRQTLGQGPEFLTYFQNEAQLEKSRLLSDRFSAERPKGSFSTLEIQRTEQGDSAMYLCASSPRDYRGTNEQFFGPGTRLTVL.

CDR3 protein: CASSTELAGGGETQYF. CDR3 nucleotide sequence: TGTGCCAGTAGTACAGAACTAGCGGGAGGCGGGGAGACCCAGTACTTC. The chain employs TRBV19 and TRBJ2-5, with 12 bases identical to TRBD2. CDR1 LNHDA and CDR2 SQIVND come from the germline V gene (reference sequence). This CDR3 spans 16 amino acids. Trimming cost V 4 bases and J 5 bases; bases outside gene matches: 8.

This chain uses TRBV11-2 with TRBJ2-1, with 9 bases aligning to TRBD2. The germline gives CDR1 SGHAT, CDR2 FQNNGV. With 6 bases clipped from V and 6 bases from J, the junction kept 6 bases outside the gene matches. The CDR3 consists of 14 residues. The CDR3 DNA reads TGTGCCAGCAGATCGCTAGCGGGACTCAATGAGCAGTTCTTC. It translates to CASRSLAGLNEQFF. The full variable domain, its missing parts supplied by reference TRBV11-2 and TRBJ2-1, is EAGVAQSPRYKIIEKRQSVAFWCNPISGHATLYWYQQILGQGPKLLIQFQNNGVVDDSQLPKDRFSAERLKGVDSTLKIQPAKLEDSAVYLCASRSLAGLNEQFFGPGTRLTVL.

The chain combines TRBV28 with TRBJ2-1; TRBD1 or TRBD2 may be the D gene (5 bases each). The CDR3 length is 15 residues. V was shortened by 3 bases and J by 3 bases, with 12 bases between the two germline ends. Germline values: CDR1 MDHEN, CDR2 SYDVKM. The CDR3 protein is CASSFVGELYNEQFF. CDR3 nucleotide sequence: TGTGCCAGCAGTTTTGTGGGGGAACTCTACAATGAGCAGTTCTTC.

Here the CDR3 DNA reads TGTGCCAGCAGCCCCAATCGGGCCGGGACTAGGTACTGCAATGAGCAGTTCTTC. Translation: CASSPNRAGTRYCNEQFF. The chain uses TRBV21-1 and TRBJ2-1; TRBD2, the D gene given by the table, was not confirmed from the DNA. TRBV21-1 is deemed a pseudogene. The CDR3 contains 18 residues.

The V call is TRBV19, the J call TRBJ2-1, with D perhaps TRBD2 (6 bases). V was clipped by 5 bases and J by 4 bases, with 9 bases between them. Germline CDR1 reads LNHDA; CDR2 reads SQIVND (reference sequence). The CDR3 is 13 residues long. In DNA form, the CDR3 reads TGTGCCAGTAGTTGGCTAGCGTACAATGAGCAGTTCTTC. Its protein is CASSWLAYNEQFF.

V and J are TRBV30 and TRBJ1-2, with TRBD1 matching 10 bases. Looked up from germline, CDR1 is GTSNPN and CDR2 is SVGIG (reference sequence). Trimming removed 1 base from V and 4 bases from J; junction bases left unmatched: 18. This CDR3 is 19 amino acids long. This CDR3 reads CAWSGQPLPGQGRGYGYTF. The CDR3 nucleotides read TGTGCCTGGAGTGGCCAACCATTACCGGGACAGGGGCGGGGCTATGGCTACACCTTC.

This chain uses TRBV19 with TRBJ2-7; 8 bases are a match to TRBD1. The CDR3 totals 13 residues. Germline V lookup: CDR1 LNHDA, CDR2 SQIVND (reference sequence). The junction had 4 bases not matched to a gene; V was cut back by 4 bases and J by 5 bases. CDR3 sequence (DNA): TGTGCCAGTAGTAGGGCAGGGGGCGACGAGCAGTACTTC. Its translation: CASSRAGGDEQYF.

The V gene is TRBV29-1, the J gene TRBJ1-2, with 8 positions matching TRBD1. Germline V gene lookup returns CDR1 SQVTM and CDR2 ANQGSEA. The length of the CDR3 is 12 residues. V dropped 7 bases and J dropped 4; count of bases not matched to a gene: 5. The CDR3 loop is CSAPQGGYGYTF. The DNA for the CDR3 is TGCAGCGCTCCACAGGGGGGCTATGGCTACACCTTC.

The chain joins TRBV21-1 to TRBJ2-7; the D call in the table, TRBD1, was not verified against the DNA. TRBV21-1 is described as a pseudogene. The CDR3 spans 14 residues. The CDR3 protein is CASSKSWQAYEQYF. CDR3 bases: TGTGCCAGCAGCAAATCGTGGCAGGCCTACGAGCAGTACTTC.

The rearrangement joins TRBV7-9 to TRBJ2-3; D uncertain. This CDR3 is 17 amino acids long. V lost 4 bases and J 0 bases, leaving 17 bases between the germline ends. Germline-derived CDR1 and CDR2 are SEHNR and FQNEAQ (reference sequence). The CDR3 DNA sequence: TGTGCCAGCAGCTCCCGGGTGTCGGTTTCTAGCACAGATACGCAGTATTTT. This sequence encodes CASSSRVSVSSTDTQYF. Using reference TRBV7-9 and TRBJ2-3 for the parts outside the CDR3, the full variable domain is DTGVSQNPRHKITKRGQNVTFRCDPISEHNRLYWYRQTLGQGPEFLTYFQNEAQLEKSRLLSDRFSAERPKGSFSTLEIQRTEQGDSAMYLCASSSRVSVSSTDTQYFGPGTRLTVL.

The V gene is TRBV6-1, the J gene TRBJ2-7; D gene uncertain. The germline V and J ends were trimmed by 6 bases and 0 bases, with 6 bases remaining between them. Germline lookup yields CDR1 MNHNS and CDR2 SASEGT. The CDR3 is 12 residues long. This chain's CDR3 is CASRDGSYEQYF. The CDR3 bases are TGTGCCAGCAGGGACGGCTCCTACGAGCAGTACTTC.

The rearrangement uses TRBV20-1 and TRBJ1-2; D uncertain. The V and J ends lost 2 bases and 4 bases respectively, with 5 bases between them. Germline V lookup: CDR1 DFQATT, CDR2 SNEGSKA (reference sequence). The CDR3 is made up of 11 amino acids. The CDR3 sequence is CSARPRYGYTF. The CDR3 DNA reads TGCAGTGCTAGACCCCGCTATGGCTACACCTTC.

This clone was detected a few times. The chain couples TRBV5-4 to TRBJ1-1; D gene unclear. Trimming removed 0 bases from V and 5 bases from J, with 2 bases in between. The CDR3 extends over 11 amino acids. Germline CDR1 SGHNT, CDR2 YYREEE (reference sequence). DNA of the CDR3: TGTGCCAGCAGCTTGGGGACTGAAGCTTTCTTT. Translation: CASSLGTEAFF. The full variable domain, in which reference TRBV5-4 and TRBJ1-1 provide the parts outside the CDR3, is ETGVTQSPTHLIKTRGQQVTLRCSSQSGHNTVSWYQQALGQGPQFIFQYYREEENGRGNFPPRFSGLQFPNYSSELNVNALELDDSALYLCASSLGTEAFFGQGTRLTVV.

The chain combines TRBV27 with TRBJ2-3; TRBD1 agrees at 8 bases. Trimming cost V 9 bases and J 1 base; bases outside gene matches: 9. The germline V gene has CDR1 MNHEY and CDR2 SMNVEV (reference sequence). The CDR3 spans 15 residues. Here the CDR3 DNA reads TGTGCCAGTCGGGACAGGTTGGGAGGCACAGATACGCAGTATTTT. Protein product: CASRDRLGGTDTQYF.

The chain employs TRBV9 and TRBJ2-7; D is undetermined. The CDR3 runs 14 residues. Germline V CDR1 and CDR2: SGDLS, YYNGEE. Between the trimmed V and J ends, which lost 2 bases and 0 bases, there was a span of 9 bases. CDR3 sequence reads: CASSVGRSSYEQYF. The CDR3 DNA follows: TGTGCCAGCAGCGTCGGACGGAGCTCCTACGAGCAGTACTTC. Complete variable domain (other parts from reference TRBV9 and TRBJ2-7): DSGVTQTPKHLITATGQRVTLRCSPRSGDLSVYWYQQSLDQGLQFLIQYYNGEERAKGNILERFSAQQFPDLHSELNLSSLELGDSALYFCASSVGRSSYEQYFGPGTRLTVT.

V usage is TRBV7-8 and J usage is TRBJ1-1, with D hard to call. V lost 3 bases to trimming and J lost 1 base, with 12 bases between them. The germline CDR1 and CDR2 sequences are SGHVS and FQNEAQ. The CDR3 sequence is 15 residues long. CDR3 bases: TGTGCCAGCAGCTTTCGGGTGAAGGGGAACACTGAAGCTTTCTTT. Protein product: CASSFRVKGNTEAFF. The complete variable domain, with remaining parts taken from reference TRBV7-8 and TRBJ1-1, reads GAGVSQSPRYKVAKRGQDVALRCDPISGHVSLFWYQQALGQGPEFLTYFQNEAQLDKSGLPSDRFFAERPEGSVSTLKIQRTQQEDSAVYLCASSFRVKGNTEAFFGQGTRLTVV.

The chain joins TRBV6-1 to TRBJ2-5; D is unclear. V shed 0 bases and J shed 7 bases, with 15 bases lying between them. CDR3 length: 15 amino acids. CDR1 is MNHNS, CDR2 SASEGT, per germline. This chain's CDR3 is CASSEALTGLWTQYF. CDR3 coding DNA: TGTGCCAGCAGTGAAGCGCTTACCGGATTGTGGACCCAGTACTTC.

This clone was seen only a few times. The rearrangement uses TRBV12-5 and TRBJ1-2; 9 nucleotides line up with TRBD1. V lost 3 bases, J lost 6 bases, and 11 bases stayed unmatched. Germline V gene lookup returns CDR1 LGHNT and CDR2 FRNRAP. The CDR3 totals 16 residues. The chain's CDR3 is CASGFTLQGAGNGYTF. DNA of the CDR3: TGTGCTAGTGGTTTCACCCTACAGGGGGCGGGGAATGGCTACACCTTC.

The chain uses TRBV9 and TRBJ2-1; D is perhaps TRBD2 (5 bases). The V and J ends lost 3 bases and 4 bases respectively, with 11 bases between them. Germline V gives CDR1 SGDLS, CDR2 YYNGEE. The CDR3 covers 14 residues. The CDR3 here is CASSAEGTYNEQFF. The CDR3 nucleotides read TGTGCCAGCAGCGCCGAGGGAACTTACAATGAGCAGTTCTTC.

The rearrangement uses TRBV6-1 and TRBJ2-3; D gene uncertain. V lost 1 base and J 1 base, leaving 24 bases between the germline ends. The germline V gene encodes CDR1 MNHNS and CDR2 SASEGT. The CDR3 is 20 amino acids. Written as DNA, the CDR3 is TGTGCCAGCAGTGAAGAGAGGCCATACTCTGTGGGGTTCGGCACAGATACGCAGTATTTT. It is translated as CASSEERPYSVGFGTDTQYF.

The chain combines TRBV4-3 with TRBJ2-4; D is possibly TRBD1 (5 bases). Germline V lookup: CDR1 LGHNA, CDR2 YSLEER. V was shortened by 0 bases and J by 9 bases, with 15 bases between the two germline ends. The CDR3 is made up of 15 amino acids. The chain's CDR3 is CASSQDAPGQGIQYF. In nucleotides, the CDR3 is TGCGCCAGCAGCCAAGATGCCCCCGGACAAGGCATTCAGTACTTC.

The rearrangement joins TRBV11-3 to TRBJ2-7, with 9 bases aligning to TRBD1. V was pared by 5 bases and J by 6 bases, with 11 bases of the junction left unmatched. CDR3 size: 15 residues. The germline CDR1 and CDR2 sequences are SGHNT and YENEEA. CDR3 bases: TGTGCCAGCAGCGCCCGGACAGGGGTGAGGGCCGAGCAGTACTTC. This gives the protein CASSARTGVRAEQYF.

The CDR3 coding sequence is TGTGCCAGTAGTATTGACGCGGGAGTAGTCAATGAGCAGTTCTTC. Residues: CASSIDAGVVNEQFF. The chain couples TRBV19 to TRBJ2-1; 7 bases align to TRBD2. The CDR3 totals 15 residues. The V gene's germline CDR1 is LNHDA and CDR2 SQIVND (reference sequence). Trimming removed 3 bases from V and 6 bases from J; junction bases left unmatched: 8.

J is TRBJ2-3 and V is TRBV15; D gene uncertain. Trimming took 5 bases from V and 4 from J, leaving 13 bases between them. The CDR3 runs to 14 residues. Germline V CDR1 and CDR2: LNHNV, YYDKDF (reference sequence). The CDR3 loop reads CATSPLGGSDTQYF. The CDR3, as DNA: TGTGCCACCAGCCCCCTCGGTGGTTCAGATACGCAGTATTTT.

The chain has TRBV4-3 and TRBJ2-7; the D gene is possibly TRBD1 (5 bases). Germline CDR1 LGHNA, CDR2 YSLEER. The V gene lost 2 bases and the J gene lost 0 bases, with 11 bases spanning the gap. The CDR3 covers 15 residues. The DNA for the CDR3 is TGCGCCAGCAGCCAATCTAGGCAGGGCTCCTACGAGCAGTACTTC. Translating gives CASSQSRQGSYEQYF.

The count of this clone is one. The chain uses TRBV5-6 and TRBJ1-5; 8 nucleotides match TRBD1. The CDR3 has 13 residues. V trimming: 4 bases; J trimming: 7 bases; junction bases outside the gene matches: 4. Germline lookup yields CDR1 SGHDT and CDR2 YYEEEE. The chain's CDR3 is CASSVQGGQPQHF. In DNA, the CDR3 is TGTGCCAGCAGCGTACAGGGGGGGCAGCCCCAGCATTTT.

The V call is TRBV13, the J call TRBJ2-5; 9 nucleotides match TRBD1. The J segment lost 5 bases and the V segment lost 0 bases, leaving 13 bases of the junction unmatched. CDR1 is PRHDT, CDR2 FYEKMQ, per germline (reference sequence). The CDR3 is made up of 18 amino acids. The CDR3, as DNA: TGTGCCAGCAGCTTAGGTGGGACAGGGCTCTATAAACGCGAGACCCAGTACTTC. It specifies CASSLGGTGLYKRETQYF.

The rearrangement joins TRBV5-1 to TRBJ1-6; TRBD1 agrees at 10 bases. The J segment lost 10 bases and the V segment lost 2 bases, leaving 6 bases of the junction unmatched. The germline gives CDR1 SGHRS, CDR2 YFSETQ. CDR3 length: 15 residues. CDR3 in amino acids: CASSFAGTGESPLHF. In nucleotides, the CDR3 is TGCGCCAGCAGCTTCGCCGGGACAGGGGAATCACCCCTCCACTTT.

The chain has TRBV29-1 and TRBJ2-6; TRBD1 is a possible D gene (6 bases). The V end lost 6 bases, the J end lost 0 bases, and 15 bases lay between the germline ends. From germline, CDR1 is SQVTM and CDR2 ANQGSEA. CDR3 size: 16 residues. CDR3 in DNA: TGCAGCGTAGCAGGGGATTTTAGCTCTGGGGCCAACGTCCTGACTTTC. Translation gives CSVAGDFSSGANVLTF.